This is a list of T cell receptor beta chains from one sample in a study of blood T cell repertoires in COVID-19. Only in-frame clones appear in the TCRdb table, and some are missing; sequencing was by immunoSEQ multiplex PCR. The sample records 330,000 or so clones, approximately 87% being singletons. Specimen: PBMCs or T cells enriched from blood (not recorded which). All receptors derive from a man in his forties in a cohort exposed to, infected with or recovered from COVID-19 (not recorded which). Each CDR3 is given with its conserved first and last residue. The D gene is left open where the match is weak.

j_call d_call v_call cdr3_aa
TRBJ2-1 . TRBV5-3 CARSHRIGSSSYNEQFF
TRBJ2-7 . TRBV27 CASSPDTSGVSYEQYF
TRBJ1-4 TRBD1 TRBV5-1 CASRPGQLNEKLFF
TRBJ1-2 . TRBV19 CASSIEVGGYTF
TRBJ2-6 . TRBV21-1 CASTTGLAGTVNSGANVLTF
TRBJ2-1 TRBD2 TRBV5-8 CASSRGTSGSNEQFF
TRBJ2-1 TRBD2 TRBV27 CASTKRREDTYNEQFF
TRBJ2-1 . TRBV6-4 CASSPLFSGSSYNEQFF
TRBJ2-1 . TRBV15 CATSRDIDLASGYNEQFF
TRBJ1-2 TRBD1 TRBV2 CASSGTGPVYGYTF
TRBJ1-5 . TRBV5-8 CASSLGGPSFTGQPQHF
TRBJ1-1 . TRBV18 CASLPRPNTEAFF
TRBJ1-1 TRBD1 TRBV6-5 CASSYDRGLTYAFF
TRBJ1-5 . TRBV10-3 CAISERQVNQPQHF
TRBJ1-3 . TRBV2 CASSDAGRVMYGNTIYF
TRBJ2-1 TRBD2 TRBV5-1 CASSSIAGISYNEQFF
TRBJ2-7 TRBD2 TRBV11-2 CASSLLAGSYEQYF
TRBJ2-2 TRBD2 TRBV18 CASSAGAVGELFF
TRBJ2-3 TRBD2 TRBV13 CASSLPSPGLAGEVSTDTQYF
TRBJ1-1 TRBD1 TRBV6-5 CASSPLTGGDTEAFF
TRBJ2-1 TRBD1 TRBV24-1 CATSGNNRDRVNNEQFF
TRBJ1-5 . TRBV6-5 CASLGGRNQPQHF
TRBJ2-1 TRBD2 TRBV2 CASKGLAGGHEQFF
TRBJ1-3 . TRBV9 CASSLPRVGGNTIYF
TRBJ2-7 TRBD1 TRBV5-1 CASSLGAGGSSYEQYF
TRBJ2-1 . TRBV5-1 CASSDGTLYNEQFF
TRBJ2-3 TRBD2 TRBV9 CASSVATSGRGHLSTDTQYF
TRBJ2-1 . TRBV28 CASSLASSGTYNEQFF
TRBJ2-2 TRBD2 TRBV10-1 CASSGARTSGRDTGELFF
TRBJ2-1 TRBD2 TRBV7-9 CASSSPSSGSSYNEQFF
TRBJ2-1 . TRBV5-1 CASSLRDEQFF
TRBJ1-1 TRBD1 TRBV5-1 CASSTGQGKQTEAFF
TRBJ1-4 TRBD1 TRBV4-2 CASSPGTATYEKLFF
TRBJ1-5 . TRBV18 CASSDGGYSNQPQHF
TRBJ2-3 . TRBV5-1 CASSPRQVRTDTQYF
TRBJ1-3 . TRBV7-2 CASSHGQIGNTIYF
TRBJ1-1 TRBD1 TRBV13 CASSFRDRGSEAFF
TRBJ2-5 TRBD1 TRBV10-1 CASSGDRELETQYF
TRBJ2-1 TRBD2 TRBV27 CASRFPGLAAHNEQFF
TRBJ2-2 . TRBV28 CASSTDYRSNTGELFF
TRBJ1-1 TRBD1 TRBV11-2 CASSTGQGPTEAFF
TRBJ2-1 . TRBV19 CASSRPYRDGGNNEQFF
TRBJ1-2 . TRBV2 CASMEGLTNYGYTF
TRBJ2-1 TRBD2 TRBV27 CASSPTSGRDNEQFF
TRBJ1-2 . TRBV7-9 CASSLFNSNYGYTF
TRBJ2-1 TRBD1 TRBV7-9 CASSFRGPGNEQFF
TRBJ1-4 . TRBV27 CASSLAGRRNEKLFF
TRBJ2-4 TRBD1 TRBV19 CASSIGPGQLAKNIQYF
TRBJ2-1 TRBD2 TRBV19 CASSIGASGMYNEQFF
TRBJ2-5 TRBD1 TRBV5-4 CASSPGQGRVETQYF
TRBJ1-2 . TRBV7-9 CASSPHREGYTF
TRBJ2-1 . TRBV7-9 CASRAAGSYNEQFF
TRBJ1-4 TRBD1 TRBV7-8 CASSRDSKNEKLFF
TRBJ1-4 TRBD1 TRBV6-1 CASSERTGPEKLFF
TRBJ2-7 TRBD2 TRBV6-1 CASSEALAGAVPYEQYF
TRBJ2-1 TRBD1 TRBV7-2 CASSLVGTGGINEQFF
TRBJ2-7 . TRBV18 CASSPKSGEQYF
TRBJ2-7 . TRBV3-1/TRBV3-2 CASSLLPGLAYEQYF
TRBJ2-7 . TRBV18 CASSRPVRDEQYF